The 12 T cell receptor beta chains below all came from one sample that was sequenced in a study of cytomegalovirus exposure and HLA in healthy donors. PCR was performed using 60 Vbeta and 13 Jbeta primers. Measured with immunoSEQ multiplex PCR; TCRdb has only the in-frame clones, and not every one. The sample lists some 76,000 clones; approximately 80% were seen once. The sequencing sample was made of PBMCs. The receptors here all came from a woman between 40 and 55 years old in good health and CMV-seropositive.

This clone was detected only once. Written as DNA, the CDR3 is TGCGCCAGCAGCCAGAAAGGGACAGGAGATAATGAAAAACTGTTTTTT. This sequence encodes CASSQKGTGDNEKLFF. The chain combines TRBV4-1 with TRBJ1-4, with 8 nucleotides matching TRBD1. CDR1 and CDR2 from the germline V gene are MGHRA and YSYEKL. CDR3 length equals 16 residues. With 3 bases clipped from V and 4 bases from J, the junction kept 7 bases outside the gene matches.

The V and J genes are TRBV7-2 and TRBJ1-5; unclear D gene. V was clipped by 4 bases and J by 6 bases, with 16 bases between them. The CDR3 runs 15 residues. Per germline, CDR1 SGHTA and CDR2 FQGNSA. The CDR3 here is CASSSLWGGGQPQHF. For the CDR3, the DNA is TGTGCCAGCAGCTCCCTTTGGGGTGGAGGTCAGCCCCAGCATTTT.

In nucleotides, the CDR3 is TGTGCCAGCTCACCAAGCAGGGGCATCACAGATACGCAGTATTTT. As protein: CASSPSRGITDTQYF. The chain is built from TRBV18 and TRBJ2-3, with D possibly TRBD1 on 6 matching bases. The CDR3 covers 15 residues. Germline loops: CDR1 KGHSH, CDR2 LQKENI. Trimming removed 2 bases at V and 2 bases at J, with 11 bases between.

The J gene is TRBJ1-5, the V gene TRBV6-5, with 7 bases aligning to TRBD1. This CDR3 contains 12 residues. Germline CDR1 MNHEY, CDR2 SVGAGI. Trimming removed 5 bases from V and 6 bases from J; junction bases left unmatched: 1. The CDR3 DNA is TGTGCCAGCAGTACAGGGGTTCAGCCCCAGCATTTT. Translated, it gives CASSTGVQPQHF.

The chain is built from TRBV18 and TRBJ2-7, with no clear D. V was clipped by 3 bases and J by 4 bases, with 4 bases between them. The CDR3 runs to 11 residues. Per the germline V gene, CDR1 is KGHSH and CDR2 is LQKENI. The CDR3 bases are TGTGCCAGCTCACCGGAGTACGAGCAGTACTTC. Its protein product is CASSPEYEQYF.

V and J are TRBV5-1 and TRBJ1-1, with D perhaps TRBD1 (6 bases). Germline CDR1 and CDR2: SGHRS and YFSETQ. There are 16 residues in the CDR3. Trimming left V 0 bases short and J 1 base short, with 13 bases between. The CDR3 here is CASSLALTGQNTEAFF. The CDR3 DNA is TGCGCCAGCAGCTTGGCCCTGACAGGTCAGAACACTGAAGCTTTCTTT.

The chain is built from TRBV10-3 and TRBJ1-5, with D possibly TRBD1 on 5 matching bases. This CDR3 has 16 residues. The V gene lost 0 bases and the J gene lost 2 bases, with 11 bases spanning the gap. Germline CDR1 and CDR2: ENHRY and SYGVKD. CDR3: CAISESAGLGNQPQHF. In DNA form, the CDR3 reads TGTGCCATCAGTGAGTCCGCAGGGTTAGGCAATCAGCCCCAGCATTTT.

The chain couples TRBV9 to TRBJ2-2, with D maybe TRBD1 (5 bases). The V and J ends lost 4 bases and 0 bases respectively, with 7 bases between them. The germline V gene encodes CDR1 SGDLS and CDR2 YYNGEE. This CDR3 spans 14 amino acids. The CDR3 sequence: CASSLDTNTGELFF. The DNA of the CDR3 is TGTGCCAGCAGCCTGGACACGAACACCGGGGAGCTGTTTTTT.

This clone was counted a few times. The gene calls are TRBV2 and TRBJ1-4; D gene uncertain. In germline, CDR1 is SNHLY, CDR2 FYNNEI. V lost 7 bases, J lost 3 bases, and 6 bases lay in between. This CDR3 has 12 residues. The CDR3 region is CASIKPNEKLFF. CDR3 sequence (DNA): TGTGCCAGCATTAAGCCTAATGAAAAACTGTTTTTT.

The chain links TRBV15 to TRBJ1-5, with D uncertain. Looked up from germline, CDR1 is LNHNV and CDR2 is YYDKDF (reference sequence). Deletions cut 8 bases from V and 0 bases from J, with 8 bases between. The CDR3 has 13 residues. In DNA, the CDR3 is TGTGCCACCTCGGGGAATAGCAATCAGCCCCAGCATTTT. Protein product: CATSGNSNQPQHF.

V gene TRBV30 combines with J gene TRBJ1-2; D call uncertain. Per germline, CDR1 GTSNPN and CDR2 SVGIG (reference sequence). CDR3 length: 12 residues. Between the trimmed V and J ends, which lost 3 bases and 8 bases, there was a span of 13 bases. This CDR3 reads CAWSDRSGGYTF. CDR3 sequence (DNA): TGTGCCTGGAGCGACCGATCCGGGGGCTACACCTTC.

V gene TRBV6-1 combines with J gene TRBJ2-1; D might be TRBD1 (5 bases). This CDR3 region has 13 residues. Germline loops: CDR1 MNHNS, CDR2 SASEGT. The V and J ends lost 6 bases and 2 bases respectively, with 8 bases between them. The chain's CDR3 is CASSPGTYNEQFF. The CDR3 region has the DNA TGTGCCAGCAGCCCAGGGACCTACAATGAGCAGTTCTTC.